The source of this TCR beta chain is a study of T-cell reconstitution after alpha-beta-depleted transplantation in children. Study-wide results and caveats: Where some patients showed high TCRbeta diversity at day 60, it came from recipient T cells and thymic progenitors that had survived. As was reported, about two months after transplant, alpha-beta T cells came from several hundred expanded graft clones. T-cell counts and diversity at one year post-transplant came mainly from newly produced T cells.

V trimming: 1 base; J trimming: 6 bases; junction bases outside the gene matches: 15. Germline V lookup: CDR1 SGHAT, CDR2 FQDESV (reference sequence). The CDR3 is 18 amino acids. Molecular barcoding with unique molecular identifiers was used for the TCRbeta library. TCRdb re-analysed the PCR reads in MiXCR, keeping a single row per CDR3 protein. The table includes fewer than 350,000 distinct CDR3 sequences, about a tenth detected once. As for this clonotype: Its antigen is unidentified.

The source material was PBMCs, sampled before TCRalphabeta/CD19-depleted stem cell transplant. This sequence was found in a boy less than two years old with acute myeloid leukemia, due to receive a stem cell transplant. The V call is TRBV11-1, the J call TRBJ2-5, with TRBD2 matching over 9 bases. CDR3: CASSLGLRGGKEGKTQYF. The CDR3 DNA follows: TGTGCCAGCAGCTTAGGCCTGCGGGGGGGCAAGGAGGGAAAGACCCAGTACTTC.